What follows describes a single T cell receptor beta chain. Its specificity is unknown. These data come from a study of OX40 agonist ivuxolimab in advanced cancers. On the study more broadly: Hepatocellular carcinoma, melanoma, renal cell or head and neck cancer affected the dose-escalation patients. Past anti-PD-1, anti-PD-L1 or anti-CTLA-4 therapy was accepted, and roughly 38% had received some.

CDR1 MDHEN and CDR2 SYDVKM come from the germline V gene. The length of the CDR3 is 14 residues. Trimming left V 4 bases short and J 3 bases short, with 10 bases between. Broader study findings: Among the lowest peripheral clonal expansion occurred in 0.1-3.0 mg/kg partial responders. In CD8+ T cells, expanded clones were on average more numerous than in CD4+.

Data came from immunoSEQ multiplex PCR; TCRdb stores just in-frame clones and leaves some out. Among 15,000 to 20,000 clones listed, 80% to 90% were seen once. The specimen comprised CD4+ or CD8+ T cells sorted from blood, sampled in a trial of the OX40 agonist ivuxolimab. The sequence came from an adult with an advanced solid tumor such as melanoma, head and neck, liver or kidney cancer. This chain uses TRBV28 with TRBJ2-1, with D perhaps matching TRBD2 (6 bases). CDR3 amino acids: CASSSEDYYNEQFF. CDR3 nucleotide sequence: TGTGCCAGCAGTTCAGAGGACTACTACAATGAGCAGTTCTTC.